This TCR beta chain was sequenced in a study of cytomegalovirus exposure and HLA in healthy donors. Study results and caveats: The classifier reportedly diagnosed cytomegalovirus status with high sensitivity and specificity. The finding came from a later analysis; first-cohort TCR clusters tended to co-occur in the 130 or so validation repertoires. The study labeled 170 or so TCR beta chains cytomegalovirus-associated.

As to this clone: What it binds is not known.

Here immunoSEQ multiplex PCR was the method, and the copy in TCRdb shows in-frame clones only, minus some. Altogether about 130,000 clones are present, 89% being singletons, with the ten largest covering approximately 10%. The V gene end was trimmed by 6 bases and the J gene end by 4 bases; junction bases not matched to a gene: 10. Germline V gene data show CDR1 as LNHDA and CDR2 as SQIVND (reference sequence). The CDR3 has 15 amino acids. Material: PBMCs. This receptor was taken from a woman aged 18-29 years in good health and CMV-seropositive. The chain recombines TRBV19 with TRBJ1-2, with TRBD1 matching 8 bases. CDR3 bases: TGTGCCAGTAGCGTCTCAGGGGGCGAGGGCTATGGCTACACCTTC. Encoded protein: CASSVSGGEGYGYTF.